The entry below describes one T cell receptor (beta chain). Germline values: CDR1 MGHDK, CDR2 SYGVNS. V shed 2 bases and J shed 2 bases, with 12 bases lying between them. The CDR3 has 15 amino acids. After extraction with the RNeasy kit, 0.5 to 1 ug of the RNA was reverse transcribed using random hexamers. An immunoSEQ multiplex PCR generated amplified TCR beta CDR3 products spanning 54 Vbeta and 13 Jbeta. TCRdb re-analysed the immunoSEQ multiplex PCR reads in MiXCR, keeping a single row per CDR3 protein. The repertoire includes about 130,000 distinct CDR3 sequences, around 95% of them detected once, and 0.087% sits in the top ten. The data belong to a study of CD8 T cells in Susac syndrome.

The receptor was derived from a human donor in good health. The sequenced sample was CD4+ T cells from PBMCs. V gene TRBV25-1 combines with J gene TRBJ1-1; the D gene is possibly TRBD1 (6 bases). This CDR3 is CASSEHRGQNTEAFF. The CDR3 coding sequence is TGTGCCAGCAGTGAACATAGGGGACAAAACACTGAAGCTTTCTTT.